These 20 T cell receptor beta chains were sequenced from one sample in a study of blood T cell repertoires in COVID-19. TCRdb keeps only in-frame clones here, not all; method: immunoSEQ multiplex PCR. The table records 300,000 to 350,000 clones, roughly 86% of them present only once. The specimen was peripheral blood. The receptors derive from a man under 40 with COVID-19, enrolled during active disease.

V and J are TRBV3-1 (or the pseudogene TRBV3-2) and TRBJ2-5; tentatively, D is TRBD1 (7 bases). The CDR3 spans 16 residues. CDR1 and CDR2 from the germline V gene are LGHDT and YNNKEL (reference sequence). With 1 base removed from V and 3 bases from J, the gap between germline ends came to 15 bases. The CDR3 reads CASSQVQGEAEETQYF. DNA for the CDR3: TGTGCCAGCAGCCAAGTCCAGGGGGAGGCCGAAGAGACCCAGTACTTC.

The V and J genes are TRBV30 and TRBJ2-7; 7 bases are shared with TRBD1. This CDR3 comprises 14 residues. J lost 2 bases, V lost 1 base, and 5 bases had no gene match. In germline, CDR1 is GTSNPN, CDR2 SVGIG (reference sequence). The CDR3 nucleotides read TGTGCCTGGAGTGACAGGGGCGCTGCCTACGAGCAGTACTTC. Its translation: CAWSDRGAAYEQYF.

The V and J genes are TRBV29-1 and TRBJ2-3, with 12 bases fitting TRBD1. The length of the CDR3 is 16 residues. V gave up 4 bases and J gave up 5 bases; unmatched junction bases: 10. Germline assignment: CDR1 SQVTM and CDR2 ANQGSEA. The CDR3 loop is CSVVKGRDRGQDTQYF. The DNA for the CDR3 is TGCAGCGTTGTAAAAGGCCGGGACAGGGGGCAAGATACGCAGTATTTT.

In the case of this clone: The same CDR3 is also encoded by other DNA sequences in this sample. The chain recombines TRBV2 with TRBJ1-1; D remains unclear. Looked up from germline, CDR1 is SNHLY and CDR2 is FYNNEI. Trimming pared 4 bases from V and 2 bases from J, leaving 8 bases between. The CDR3 length is 13 residues. The CDR3 spells CASSVRGNTEAFF. In DNA, the CDR3 is TGTGCCAGCAGTGTCAGAGGCAACACTGAAGCTTTCTTT.

The rearrangement uses TRBV18 and TRBJ1-1; the D gene is possibly TRBD1 (6 bases). Trimming shortened V by 0 bases and J by 1 base, and 9 bases separated the two germline ends. Germline CDR1 reads KGHSH; CDR2 reads LQKENI. The CDR3 consists of 15 residues. DNA of the CDR3: TGTGCCAGCTCACCACCGGAGGACAGGAACACTGAAGCTTTCTTT. This sequence encodes CASSPPEDRNTEAFF. Full variable domain (rest looked up from reference TRBV18 and TRBJ1-1): NAGVMQNPRHLVRRRGQEARLRCSPMKGHSHVYWYRQLPEEGLKFMVYLQKENIIDESGMPKERFSAEFPKEGPSILRIQQVVRGDSAAYFCASSPPEDRNTEAFFGQGTRLTVV.

This chain uses TRBV30 with TRBJ2-7; 9 nucleotides align to TRBD1. Trimming cost V 4 bases and J 10 bases; bases outside gene matches: 14. The CDR3 extends over 14 amino acids. CDR1 GTSNPN and CDR2 SVGIG come from the germline V gene (reference sequence). The CDR3 reads CAWTETGTGFLQYF. In DNA form, the CDR3 reads TGTGCCTGGACTGAAACCGGGACAGGGTTCCTCCAGTACTTC.

The chain links TRBV19 to TRBJ1-3; D is unclear. This CDR3 is 17 amino acids long. The V and J ends lost 5 bases and 0 bases respectively, with 17 bases between them. The germline V gene has CDR1 LNHDA and CDR2 SQIVND (reference sequence). CDR3 bases: TGTGCCAGTAGTCCCCGGAGTGGAACACCCTCTGGAAACACCATATATTTT. It encodes CASSPRSGTPSGNTIYF.

This clone was recorded only once. This sequence joins TRBV6-5 and TRBJ2-5; D remains unclear. Deletions cut 0 bases from V and 1 base from J, with 12 bases between. CDR1 is MNHEY and CDR2 is SVGAGI in the germline V gene. The CDR3 spans 16 residues. The CDR3: CASSYSWRRTQETQYF. The CDR3 region has the DNA TGTGCCAGCAGTTACTCGTGGCGGCGAACCCAAGAGACCCAGTACTTC.

The chain couples TRBV19 to TRBJ2-7; 9 bases are a match to TRBD1. The CDR3 extends over 15 amino acids. CDR1 and CDR2 (germline): LNHDA, SQIVND (reference sequence). V trimming: 3 bases; J trimming: 0 bases; junction bases outside the gene matches: 3. CDR3 DNA: TGTGCCAGTAGTATTGGGACAGGGAACTCCTACGAGCAGTACTTC. It encodes CASSIGTGNSYEQYF. The entire variable domain, with the rest obtained from reference TRBV19 and TRBJ2-7, is as follows: DGGITQSPKYLFRKEGQNVTLSCEQNLNHDAMYWYRQDPGQGLRLIYYSQIVNDFQKGDIAEGYSVSREKKESFPLTVTSAQKNPTAFYLCASSIGTGNSYEQYFGPGTRLTVT.

V and J are TRBV7-6 and TRBJ1-1; TRBD1 might be the D (5 bases). The CDR3 is 12 residues long. Germline V lookup: CDR1 SGHVS, CDR2 FNYEAQ. Trimming took off 5 bases at V and 4 bases at J, with 8 bases between the two ends. The CDR3 reads CASSPRGTEAFF. CDR3 bases: TGTGCCAGCAGCCCTAGGGGCACTGAAGCTTTCTTT.

This clone was seen a handful of times. The rearrangement links TRBV7-8 to TRBJ1-2; tentative D call: TRBD1 (6 bases). This CDR3 spans 16 amino acids. Germline V gives CDR1 SGHVS, CDR2 FQNEAQ. Trimming took 5 bases from V and 1 from J, leaving 17 bases between them. The CDR3 DNA reads TGTGCCAGCAGCCCACTGGGGGCAGAACTTAACTATGGCTACACCTTC. Its translation: CASSPLGAELNYGYTF.

The chain combines TRBV11-2 with TRBJ1-2; D unresolved. CDR1 and CDR2 from the germline V gene are SGHAT and FQNNGV. The CDR3 contains 12 residues. The ends were cut back, 5 bases at V and 4 bases at J, with 8 bases in the middle. CDR3 in amino acids: CASSLPPYGYTF. The CDR3 nucleotides are TGTGCCAGCAGCCTACCCCCCTATGGCTACACCTTC.

The chain links TRBV11-3 to TRBJ2-1; D is uncertain. V was pared by 4 bases and J by 8 bases, with 15 bases between. Germline CDR1 is SGHNT and CDR2 is YENEEA. CDR3 length: 14 amino acids. The CDR3 here is CASSSRNSNDEQFF. CDR3 bases: TGTGCCAGCAGCTCCCGTAATAGCAACGATGAGCAGTTCTTC.

The chain is built from TRBV6-5 and TRBJ1-1; 9 nucleotides align to TRBD1. Germline CDR1 reads MNHEY; CDR2 reads SVGAGI. CDR3 size: 13 residues. V shed 8 bases, J shed 2 bases, and the junction held 3 bases outside the gene matches. The CDR3 protein is CASYRGHNTEAFF. The CDR3 DNA reads TGTGCCAGCTACAGGGGGCATAACACTGAAGCTTTCTTT.

This chain links TRBV25-1 with TRBJ1-6; D remains unclear. CDR1 and CDR2 (germline): MGHDK, SYGVNS. This CDR3 has 15 amino acids. V gave up 1 base and J gave up 8 bases, with 12 bases separating them. DNA for the CDR3: TGTGCCAGCAGTGAATCAGGAGGTGCCTATTCACCCCTCCACTTT. This sequence encodes CASSESGGAYSPLHF.

The rearrangement links TRBV2 to TRBJ1-3; D unclear. V dropped 4 bases and J dropped 1 base, with 11 bases sitting between them. The germline V gene has CDR1 SNHLY and CDR2 FYNNEI. The length of the CDR3 is 15 residues. CDR3 nucleotides: TGTGCCAGCAGTGGTAAGCACCGGTCTGGAAACACCATATATTTT. This sequence encodes CASSGKHRSGNTIYF.

This sequence joins TRBV7-2 and TRBJ1-6; D may be TRBD1 (5 bases). Between the trimmed V and J ends, which lost 2 bases and 7 bases, there was a span of 15 bases. CDR3 length: 16 residues. Germline V CDR1 and CDR2: SGHTA, FQGNSA. CDR3 protein: CASSLSRNRSNSPLHF. DNA for the CDR3: TGTGCCAGCAGCTTATCCCGTAACAGGTCGAATTCACCCCTCCACTTT.

The gene calls are TRBV5-1 and TRBJ2-7; 8 bases map to TRBD2. Germline trimming cut 6 bases from V and 5 bases from J; bases unmatched to any gene: 7. The CDR3 spans 13 residues. Germline lookup yields CDR1 SGHRS and CDR2 YFSETQ. CDR3 residues: CASKESGSNEQYF. The CDR3 nucleotides are TGCGCCAGCAAGGAAAGCGGGAGCAACGAGCAGTACTTC.

The V and J genes are TRBV6-5 and TRBJ2-5; TRBD1 might be the D (5 bases). The CDR3 contains 16 residues. The ends were cut back, 0 bases at V and 5 bases at J, with 16 bases in the middle. CDR1 MNHEY and CDR2 SVGAGI come from the germline V gene. CDR3 protein: CASSYSRTRAGETQYF. CDR3 nucleotides: TGTGCCAGCAGTTACTCTCGGACAAGGGCAGGGGAGACCCAGTACTTC.

The chain uses TRBV25-1 and TRBJ2-7; TRBD1 agrees at 7 bases. The length of the CDR3 is 13 residues. Trimming cost V 5 bases and J 2 bases; bases outside gene matches: 3. Per germline, CDR1 MGHDK and CDR2 SYGVNS. CDR3 region: CASSNTGAYEQYF. The CDR3 nucleotides are TGTGCCAGCAGTAATACAGGGGCCTACGAGCAGTACTTC.